The clone carrying this T cell receptor (beta chain) was observed a handful of times. The antigen remains undetermined. V gave up 0 bases and J gave up 1 base, with 9 bases separating them. Germline V lookup: CDR1 MGHRA, CDR2 YSYEKL. This CDR3 is built from 15 residues. This sample is drawn from a study of T-cell memory formation after mild COVID-19. TCRdb itself ran the 5' RACE reads through MiXCR, one entry per CDR3 protein. The sample includes hundreds of thousands of distinct CDR3 sequences, roughly 14% seen only once; the top ten take less than 2.5%. Study-level findings and limits: Clones contracting day 15 to 85 were balanced CD4/CD8; later expanders leaned CD4+. Cross-reactive memory appears to have joined, as suggested by some responding clones showing up in pre-infection memory. Chiefly within CM and EM were the contracting CD4+ clones; CD8+ ones were within EMRA. Still unconfirmed is whether the second-wave clones peaking on day 37 recognized SARS-CoV-2.

V gene TRBV4-1 combines with J gene TRBJ2-5, with D tentatively TRBD1 or TRBD2 (5 bases each). Sequenced material: PBMCs or a T cell subset sorted from them (not recorded which). This clonotype was obtained from an adult woman who had mild COVID-19 (a few samples of this study predate the infection). Cell type and time point are not known. CDR3 loop: CASSQDEGLQETQYF. The CDR3 coding sequence is TGCGCCAGCAGCCAAGATGAGGGGCTCCAAGAGACCCAGTACTTC.